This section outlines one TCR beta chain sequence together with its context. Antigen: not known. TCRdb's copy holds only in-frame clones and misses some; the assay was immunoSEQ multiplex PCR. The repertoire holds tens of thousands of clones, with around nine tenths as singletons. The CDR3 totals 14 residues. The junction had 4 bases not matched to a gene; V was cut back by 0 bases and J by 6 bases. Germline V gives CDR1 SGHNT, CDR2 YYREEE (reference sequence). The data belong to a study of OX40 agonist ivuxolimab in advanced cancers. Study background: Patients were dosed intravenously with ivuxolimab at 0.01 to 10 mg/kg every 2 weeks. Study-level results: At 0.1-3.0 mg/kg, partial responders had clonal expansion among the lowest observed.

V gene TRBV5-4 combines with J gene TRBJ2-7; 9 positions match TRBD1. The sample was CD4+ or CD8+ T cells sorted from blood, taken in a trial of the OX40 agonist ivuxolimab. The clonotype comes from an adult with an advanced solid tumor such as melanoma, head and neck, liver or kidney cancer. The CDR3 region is CASSLDRGLSEQYF. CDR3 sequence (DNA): TGTGCCAGCAGCTTGGACAGGGGGCTTAGCGAGCAGTACTTC.